This T cell receptor (beta chain) was recorded in a study of blood T cells in healthy people across ages. Study-level findings and limits: Naive CD4+ cells and diversity were both higher in long-lived donors than in aged donors. Significant beta diversity loss was already apparent by age approximately 42, declining roughly linearly.

PBMCs were isolated at a quantity of at least 7 million per sample. Of note for this clonotype: As yet, its antigen is unknown.

With a J-beta primer mix and a sample-barcoded 5' primer, a second PCR ran about 6 to 11 cycles. A minimum of 2.5 million CDR3-containing paired-end reads was obtained for each sample. TCRdb passed the 5' RACE reads through MiXCR, listing each CDR3 protein once. The sample shows over 1,200,000 distinct CDR3 sequences, roughly 64% of them seen only once. The TCR sequence derives from a man aged 18 to 30 in good health. Sequencing input: blood.

DNA for the CDR3: TGCAGCGTTGAGGGGGTAGGAGTGAACACTGAAGCTTTCTTT. Its protein product is CSVEGVGVNTEAFF. V is TRBV29-1 and J is TRBJ1-1, with a possible D match to TRBD1 (5 bases). The ends were cut back, 3 bases at V and 0 bases at J, with 11 bases in the middle. Germline CDR1 and CDR2: SQVTM and ANQGSEA. CDR3 length equals 14 residues.